Shown below are 27 T cell receptor beta chains from a single sample sequenced in a study of blood T cells in healthy people across ages. PCR was performed a second time for roughly 7 to 12 cycles using a sample-barcoded 5' primer and a J-beta primer mix. TCRdb reprocessed the 5' RACE reads via MiXCR and lists one record per CDR3 protein. The table has 1.6 million or so distinct CDR3 sequences, 34% seen once; the top ten hold approximately 10%. The specimen sequenced was blood. The source is a woman aged 25 to 39 in good health.

The chain links TRBV7-8 to TRBJ2-7; D is undetermined. Germline assignment: CDR1 SGHVS and CDR2 FQNEAQ. The CDR3 is made up of 13 amino acids. Trimming removed 2 bases from V and 8 bases from J, with 13 bases in between. CDR3 loop: CASSLPPAHQQYF. CDR3 coding DNA: TGTGCCAGCAGCTTACCCCCGGCACATCAGCAGTACTTC.

This clonotype has more than one count but fewer than ten. The V gene is TRBV20-1, the J gene TRBJ1-3; no definite D call. The V and J ends lost 0 bases and 0 bases respectively, with 9 bases between them. Germline-derived CDR1 and CDR2 are DFQATT and SNEGSKA (reference sequence). There are 15 residues in the CDR3. The CDR3 reads CSARDRMSSGNTIYF. Here the CDR3 DNA reads TGCAGTGCTAGAGATCGAATGAGCTCTGGAAACACCATATATTTT.

In its sample, this clonotype was seen a few times. At one end the junction does not follow the germline gene, possibly because of a read error. V gene TRBV4-1 combines with J gene TRBJ2-6; possible D gene TRBD1, 5 bases. The CDR3 is 16 residues long. From germline, CDR1 is MGHRA and CDR2 YSYEKL. The CDR3 sequence: CASSPARQSGANILTF. The CDR3, as DNA: TGCGCCAGCAGCCCCGCACGGCAATCTGGGGCCAACATCCTGACTTTC.

Only a few counts were recorded for this clonotype. V is TRBV7-6 and J is TRBJ2-1, with 12 bases fitting TRBD2. V shed 1 base, J shed 9 bases, and the junction held 4 bases outside the gene matches. This CDR3 spans 15 amino acids. Germline V CDR1 and CDR2: SGHVS, FNYEAQ. CDR3 coding DNA: TGTGCCAGCAGCTTAGAACTAGCGGGGGGAAGTGAGCAGTTCTTC. It codes for CASSLELAGGSEQFF.

The chain is built from TRBV7-2 and TRBJ2-5; D may correspond to TRBD1 or TRBD2 (5 bases each). Trimming pared 1 base from V and 9 bases from J, leaving 12 bases between. Germline V gene lookup returns CDR1 SGHTA and CDR2 FQGNSA. The CDR3 sequence is 13 residues long. CDR3 sequence (DNA): TGTGCCAGCAGCTTAGAAAACTTGGGGGCCCAGTACTTC. Its translation: CASSLENLGAQYF.

A few counts support this clonotype. This sequence joins TRBV20-1 and TRBJ2-7; TRBD1 matches at 10 bases. The V gene end was trimmed by 3 bases and the J gene end by 5 bases; junction bases not matched to a gene: 7. Germline V gene sequence: CDR1 DFQATT, CDR2 SNEGSKA (reference sequence). The CDR3 has 14 residues. This CDR3 reads CSASRGQGIHEQYF. CDR3 in DNA: TGCAGTGCTAGTCGGGGACAGGGGATCCACGAGCAGTACTTC.

This clonotype appeared a single time. This chain uses TRBV6-2 or TRBV6-3 with TRBJ2-5, with 10 bases that match TRBD1. Germline CDR1 is MNHEY and CDR2 is SVGEGT. Trimming at V came to 2 bases and at J to 11 bases, leaving 11 bases not matched to a gene. This CDR3 is built from 15 residues. CDR3 DNA: TGTGCCAGCAGTTACCGACAGGGGGCTGGGAATGAGCAGTACTTC. Translating it yields CASSYRQGAGNEQYF.

The V call is TRBV6-1, the J call TRBJ2-1; no reliable D call. This CDR3 has 14 amino acids. The germline V gene encodes CDR1 MNHNS and CDR2 SASEGT. The V end lost 0 bases, the J end lost 4 bases, and 7 bases lay between the germline ends. CDR3 loop: CASSEAVGYNEQFF. The CDR3 bases are TGTGCCAGCAGTGAAGCGGTAGGGTACAATGAGCAGTTCTTC.

Comments on this clonotype: A much bigger clone sits one base away, suggesting this may be a read error. The CDR3 loop is CTSSRLGETQYF. Written as DNA, the CDR3 is TGTACCAGCAGCCGACTAGGAGAGACCCAGTACTTC. This chain uses TRBV3-1 with TRBJ2-5; D might be TRBD2 (6 bases). The CDR3 contains 12 residues. Per the germline V gene, CDR1 is LGHDT and CDR2 is YNNKEL (reference sequence).

This CDR3 reads CASSDGASGSNEQYF. DNA of the CDR3: TGTGCCAGCAGTGATGGGGCTAGCGGGAGTAACGAGCAGTACTTC. This chain links TRBV2 with TRBJ2-7; 10 nucleotides align to TRBD2. The CDR3 covers 15 residues. V was clipped by 3 bases and J by 5 bases; unmatched bases: 7. CDR1 and CDR2 (germline): SNHLY, FYNNEI.

In this sample, this clonotype turned up a few times. The rearrangement uses TRBV9 and TRBJ2-5; 8 nucleotides agree with TRBD2. V shed 1 base and J 1 base; nucleotides not matched to a gene: 15. From germline, CDR1 is SGDLS and CDR2 YYNGEE. This CDR3 is 19 amino acids long. The CDR3, as DNA: TGTGCCAGCAGCGTAAAGCCGCCTTTAGCGGGGACGAGCCAAGAGACCCAGTACTTC. It translates to CASSVKPPLAGTSQETQYF.

This clonotype turned up a few times. The chain carries TRBV4-1 and TRBJ1-2; maybe TRBD1 (5 bases). The germline V and J ends were trimmed by 0 bases and 7 bases, with 15 bases remaining between them. This CDR3 comprises 15 residues. Germline V gene sequence: CDR1 MGHRA, CDR2 YSYEKL. CDR3 protein: CASSQDGPGKSGYTF. CDR3 in DNA: TGCGCCAGCAGCCAAGATGGGCCAGGGAAATCTGGCTACACCTTC.

On this clonotype itself: A read error may produce the germline difference seen at one junction end. The chain is built from TRBV20-1 and TRBJ2-1; no reliable D call. The CDR3 extends over 16 amino acids. Germline loops: CDR1 DFQATT, CDR2 SNEGSKA (reference sequence). CDR3 loop: CSSTIERPGSYNEQFF. The CDR3 DNA follows: TGTAGTTCTACCATTGAGCGACCCGGCTCCTACAATGAGCAGTTCTTC.

V is TRBV12-3 or TRBV12-4 and J is TRBJ2-5, with 7 nucleotides matching TRBD2. The CDR3 length is 14 residues. With 3 bases clipped from V and 13 bases from J, the junction kept 14 bases outside the gene matches. CDR3 DNA: TGTGCCAGCAGTTTTACTAGCGAGAGCTACGAGCTGTACTTC. Translated: CASSFTSESYELYF.

The rearrangement links TRBV5-1 to TRBJ2-7; the D gene is possibly TRBD2 (5 bases). The CDR3 consists of 14 residues. Between the trimmed V and J ends, which lost 4 bases and 2 bases, there was a span of 13 bases. The germline V gene has CDR1 SGHRS and CDR2 YFSETQ. The CDR3 sequence: CASSPDYPTYEQYF. DNA of the CDR3: TGCGCCAGCAGCCCCGACTACCCAACCTACGAGCAGTACTTC.

The chain joins TRBV20-1 to TRBJ1-2; a weak D match, TRBD1 (5 bases). Germline assignment: CDR1 DFQATT and CDR2 SNEGSKA (reference sequence). The CDR3 has 13 amino acids. The V gene lost 0 bases and the J gene lost 8 bases, with 13 bases spanning the gap. Here the CDR3 reads CSARDSGIRGYTF. The CDR3 region has the DNA TGCAGTGCTAGAGATTCAGGGATTAGGGGCTACACCTTC.

Comment on this clonotype: Germline and junction disagree at one end, which may indicate a read error. The chain carries TRBV4-1 and TRBJ2-7; D is perhaps TRBD2 (6 bases). CDR3 size: 14 residues. The germline V gene encodes CDR1 MGHRA and CDR2 YSYEKL. The CDR3 DNA is TGCGCCAACAGCCCGAATCGTGGGGGAGGCGAGCAGTACTTC. The encoded protein is CANSPNRGGGEQYF.

This clonotype was observed a handful of times. The genes are TRBV20-1 and TRBJ2-1; TRBD2 aligns across 9 bases. Germline loops: CDR1 DFQATT, CDR2 SNEGSKA (reference sequence). J lost 7 bases, V lost 1 base, and 8 bases had no gene match. This CDR3 is built from 15 residues. CDR3 in DNA: TGCAGTGCTAGAGTAGTAAGGACTAGCGTAAATGAGCAGTTCTTC. This encodes CSARVVRTSVNEQFF.

CDR3 sequence (DNA): TGTGCCAGCAGTGAAGCCCTTCCCTACGAGCAGTACTTC. This gives the protein CASSEALPYEQYF. The chain employs TRBV6-1 and TRBJ2-7; no clear D gene. In germline, CDR1 is MNHNS, CDR2 SASEGT. The CDR3 sequence is 13 residues long. The germline V and J ends were trimmed by 0 bases and 2 bases, with 5 bases remaining between them.

This rearrangement joins TRBV10-3 to TRBJ2-1; no definite D call. Trimming stripped 6 bases from V and 5 bases from J, with 14 bases between. The CDR3 is made up of 14 amino acids. The germline gives CDR1 ENHRY, CDR2 SYGVKD. CDR3 bases: TGTGCCATCAGCCAGACCTACGAAAACAATGAGCAGTTCTTC. Residues: CAISQTYENNEQFF.

This clonotype was seen ten or more times. This chain uses TRBV5-1 with TRBJ2-5, with 8 nucleotides matching TRBD1. V shed 3 bases, J shed 1 base, and the junction held 2 bases outside the gene matches. The CDR3 contains 14 residues. Germline loops: CDR1 SGHRS, CDR2 YFSETQ. The CDR3 loop reads CASSSQGAQETQYF. The CDR3 DNA reads TGCGCCAGCAGCTCCCAGGGGGCCCAAGAGACCCAGTACTTC.

J is TRBJ2-3 and V is TRBV6-2 or TRBV6-3; the D is unclear. V was clipped by 10 bases and J by 2 bases, with 25 bases between them. The CDR3 covers 17 residues. Germline V gene data show CDR1 as MNHEY and CDR2 as SVGEGT. CDR3 sequence: CAIGSRLSWKVTDTQYF. For the CDR3, the DNA is TGTGCCATCGGATCAAGACTGAGCTGGAAGGTCACAGATACGCAGTATTTT.

For this clonotype: At one end, the junction sequence differs from germline, possibly due to a read error. The chain combines TRBV4-2 with TRBJ2-5; D is unresolved. The germline V gene encodes CDR1 LGHNA and CDR2 YNFKEQ. The CDR3 contains 15 residues. The CDR3 spells CVSSQERTHQETQYF. DNA for the CDR3: TGTGTCAGCAGCCAAGAACGAACCCACCAAGAGACCCAGTACTTC.

The rearrangement uses TRBV20-1 and TRBJ1-2; D ambiguous. Trimming left V 5 bases short and J 0 bases short, with 10 bases between. This CDR3 is built from 13 residues. Per the germline V gene, CDR1 is DFQATT and CDR2 is SNEGSKA (reference sequence). The CDR3 DNA follows: TGCAGTGCTCCGAATCGAGCTAACTATGGCTACACCTTC. Encoded protein: CSAPNRANYGYTF.

This clonotype has only a few counts. This chain links TRBV15 with TRBJ2-5, with D unclear. The CDR3 has 12 amino acids. Trimming took off 0 bases at V and 7 bases at J, with 6 bases between the two ends. The V gene's germline CDR1 is LNHNV and CDR2 YYDKDF (reference sequence). CDR3 in amino acids: CATSRDLGTQYF. In DNA, the CDR3 is TGTGCCACCAGCAGAGATCTGGGGACCCAGTACTTC.

The chain uses TRBV7-2 and TRBJ2-2, with D unresolved. Germline V CDR1 and CDR2: SGHTA, FQGNSA. Between the trimmed V and J ends, which lost 6 bases and 8 bases, there was a span of 13 bases. This CDR3 contains 13 residues. As DNA, the CDR3 is TGTGCCAGCAGTCTTGGCAAAACGGGGGAGCTGTTTTTT. Protein: CASSLGKTGELFF.

This clonotype turned up a few times. V and J are TRBV25-1 and TRBJ1-6, with D hard to call. The germline V gene has CDR1 MGHDK and CDR2 SYGVNS. This CDR3 spans 14 amino acids. V gave up 2 bases and J gave up 3 bases, with 5 bases separating them. CDR3 amino acids: CASSEGDYNSPLHF. In nucleotides, the CDR3 is TGTGCCAGCAGTGAAGGGGACTATAATTCACCCCTCCACTTT.